The clone carrying this T cell receptor beta chain was recorded many times. The source of the sample is a study of neurological immune-mediated disorders. The starting material, 2 million PBMCs stored at -80 C, gave rise to the unsorted libraries. TCRdb reprocessed the 5' RACE reads with MiXCR, giving one entry per CDR3 protein. The sample comprises tens of thousands of distinct CDR3 sequences, roughly 5% of which are singletons, and 7.4% rests with the top ten. Germline CDR1 DFQATT, CDR2 SNEGSKA (reference sequence). The CDR3 is made up of 15 amino acids. The germline V and J ends were trimmed by 0 bases and 6 bases, with 14 bases remaining between them.

Material: PBMCs. This receptor was obtained from a man aged 18 to 29 with multiple sclerosis. This sequence joins TRBV20-1 and TRBJ2-2; tentative D call: TRBD2 (6 bases). The chain's CDR3 is CSARDRRAGAGELFF. In nucleotides, the CDR3 is TGCAGTGCTAGAGATCGGAGGGCGGGTGCCGGGGAGCTGTTTTTT.